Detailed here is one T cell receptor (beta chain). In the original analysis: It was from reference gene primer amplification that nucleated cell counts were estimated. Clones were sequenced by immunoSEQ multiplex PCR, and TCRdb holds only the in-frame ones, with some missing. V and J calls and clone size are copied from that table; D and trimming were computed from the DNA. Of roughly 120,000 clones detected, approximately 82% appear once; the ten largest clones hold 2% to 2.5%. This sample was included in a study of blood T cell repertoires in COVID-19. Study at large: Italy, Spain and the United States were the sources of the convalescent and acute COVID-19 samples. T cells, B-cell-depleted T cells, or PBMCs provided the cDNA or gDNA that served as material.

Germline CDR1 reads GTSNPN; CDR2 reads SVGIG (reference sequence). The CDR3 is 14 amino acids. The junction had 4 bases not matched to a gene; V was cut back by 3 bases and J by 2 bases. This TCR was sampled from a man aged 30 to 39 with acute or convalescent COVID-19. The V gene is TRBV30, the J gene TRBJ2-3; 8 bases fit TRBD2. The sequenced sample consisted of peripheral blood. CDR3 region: CAWRKRGHTDTQYF. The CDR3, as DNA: TGTGCCTGGAGGAAGCGGGGGCACACAGATACGCAGTATTTT. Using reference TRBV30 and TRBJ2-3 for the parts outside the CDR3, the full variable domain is SQTIHQWPATLVQPVGSPLSLECTVEGTSNPNLYWYRQAAGRGLQLLFYSVGIGQISSEVPQNLSASRPQDRQFILSSKKLLLSDSGFYLCAWRKRGHTDTQYFGPGTRLTVL.